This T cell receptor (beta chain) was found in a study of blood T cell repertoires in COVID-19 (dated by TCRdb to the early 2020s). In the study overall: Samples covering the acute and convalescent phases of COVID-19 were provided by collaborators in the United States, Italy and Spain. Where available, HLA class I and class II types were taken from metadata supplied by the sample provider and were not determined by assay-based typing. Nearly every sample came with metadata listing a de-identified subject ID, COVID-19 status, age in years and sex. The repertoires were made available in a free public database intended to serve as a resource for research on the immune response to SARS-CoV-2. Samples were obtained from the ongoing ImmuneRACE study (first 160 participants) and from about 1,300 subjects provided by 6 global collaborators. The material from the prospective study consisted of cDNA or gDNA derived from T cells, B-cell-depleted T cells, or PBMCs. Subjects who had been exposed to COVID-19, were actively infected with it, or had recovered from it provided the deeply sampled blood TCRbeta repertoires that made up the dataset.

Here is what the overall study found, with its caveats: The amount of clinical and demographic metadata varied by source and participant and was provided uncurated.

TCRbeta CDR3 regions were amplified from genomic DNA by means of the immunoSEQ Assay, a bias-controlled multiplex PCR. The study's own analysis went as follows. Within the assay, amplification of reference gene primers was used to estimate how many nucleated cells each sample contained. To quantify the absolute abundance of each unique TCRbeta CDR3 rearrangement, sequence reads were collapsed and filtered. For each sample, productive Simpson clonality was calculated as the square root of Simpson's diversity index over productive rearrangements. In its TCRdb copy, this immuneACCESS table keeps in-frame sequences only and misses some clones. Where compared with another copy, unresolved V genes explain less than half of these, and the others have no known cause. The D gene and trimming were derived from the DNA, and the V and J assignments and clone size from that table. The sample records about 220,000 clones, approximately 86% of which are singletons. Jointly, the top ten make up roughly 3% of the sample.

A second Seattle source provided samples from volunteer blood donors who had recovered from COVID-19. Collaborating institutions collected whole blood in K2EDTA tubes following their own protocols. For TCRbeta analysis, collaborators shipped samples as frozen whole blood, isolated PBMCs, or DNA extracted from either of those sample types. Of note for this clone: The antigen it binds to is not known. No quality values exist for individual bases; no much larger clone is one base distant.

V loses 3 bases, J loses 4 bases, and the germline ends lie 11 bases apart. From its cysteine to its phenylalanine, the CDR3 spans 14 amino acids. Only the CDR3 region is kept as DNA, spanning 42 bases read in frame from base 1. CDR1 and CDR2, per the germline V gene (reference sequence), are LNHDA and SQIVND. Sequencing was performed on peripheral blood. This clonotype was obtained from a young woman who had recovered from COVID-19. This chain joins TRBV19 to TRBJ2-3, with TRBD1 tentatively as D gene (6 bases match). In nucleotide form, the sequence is TGTGCCAGTAGTATCCTACAGGGTGCAGATACGCAGTATTTT. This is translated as CASSILQGADTQYF.